A selection of T cell receptor beta chains follows, all from one sample in a study of T-cell reconstitution after alpha-beta-depleted transplantation in children. TCRdb called the PCR reads again in MiXCR, with one record for every CDR3 protein. The table has almost 250,000 distinct CDR3 sequences, around 25% seen once. Sequencing was performed on PBMCs, taken before TCRalphabeta/CD19-depleted stem cell transplant. These receptor sequences come from a girl aged 2 to 10 with Fanconi anemia, due to receive a stem cell transplant. Both conserved end residues are part of each CDR3. A D gene is named only where the DNA matches it firmly. Some rows have no size entry. The others give once, few or many, or a class for an expanded clone.

V: TRBV28; D: TRBD1; size: -; J: TRBJ2-7; CDR3: CASSSRDRTNEQYF; DNA: TGTGCCAGCAGTTCTCGGGACAGGACCAACGAGCAGTACTTC
V: TRBV7-3; D: -; size: -; J: TRBJ2-7; CDR3: CASSQQGGGYEQYF; DNA: TGTGCCAGCAGCCAACAGGGAGGTGGCTACGAGCAGTACTTC
V: TRBV20-1; D: -; size: -; J: TRBJ2-7; CDR3: CSARDQPYEQYF; DNA: TGCAGTGCTAGAGATCAACCCTACGAGCAGTACTTC
V: TRBV29-1; D: TRBD1; size: many; J: TRBJ1-2; CDR3: CSVPDRGYGYTF; DNA: TGCAGCGTTCCGGACAGGGGCTATGGCTACACCTTC
V: TRBV4-2; D: TRBD2; size: few; J: TRBJ2-1; CDR3: CASSHPGLAGGSSYNEQFF; DNA: TGTGCCAGCAGCCATCCGGGACTAGCGGGAGGTAGCTCCTACAATGAGCAGTTCTTC
V: TRBV12-3/TRBV12-4; D: TRBD2; size: -; J: TRBJ2-1; CDR3: CASSLALASGLNF; DNA: TGTGCCAGCAGTTTAGCGCTAGCTAGCGGGTTGAACTTC
V: TRBV11-2; D: -; size: -; J: TRBJ2-1; CDR3: CASSGYWVSYEQFF; DNA: TGTGCCAGCAGCGGGTACTGGGTATCATATGAGCAGTTCTTC
V: TRBV20-1; D: TRBD1; size: many; J: TRBJ2-6; CDR3: CSAPRTGPPSGANVLTF; DNA: TGCAGTGCTCCGCGGACAGGGCCTCCCTCTGGGGCCAACGTCCTGACTTTC
V: TRBV5-1; D: TRBD1; size: -; J: TRBJ2-4; CDR3: CASSSHRGLGAKNIQYF; DNA: TGCGCCAGCAGCTCCCACAGGGGGCTGGGAGCCAAAAACATTCAGTACTTC
V: TRBV15; D: TRBD1; size: -; J: TRBJ2-3; CDR3: CATSRRTGWMADTQYF; DNA: TGTGCCACCAGCAGAAGGACAGGGTGGATGGCAGATACGCAGTATTTT
V: TRBV20-1; D: TRBD1; size: many; J: TRBJ2-3; CDR3: CSARDRDTDTQYF; DNA: TGCAGTGCCCGGGACAGAGACACAGATACGCAGTATTTT
V: TRBV19; D: -; size: few; J: TRBJ2-1; CDR3: CASSGLHNEQFF; DNA: TGTGCCAGTAGTGGACTGCACAATGAGCAGTTCTTC
V: TRBV29-1; D: TRBD1; size: few; J: TRBJ2-7; CDR3: CSARDRKSYEQYF; DNA: TGCAGCGCTAGGGACAGGAAATCCTACGAGCAGTACTTC
V: TRBV29-1; D: -; size: few; J: TRBJ1-2; CDR3: CSVVRRGYGYTF; DNA: TGCAGCGTAGTAAGGAGAGGCTATGGCTACACCTTC
V: TRBV20-1; D: TRBD2; size: many; J: TRBJ2-1; CDR3: CSARDGGGTYNEQFF; DNA: TGCAGTGCTAGAGATGGGGGGGGAACCTACAATGAGCAGTTCTTC
V: TRBV5-1; D: TRBD1; size: many; J: TRBJ1-1; CDR3: CASSWRTGGSSNTEAFF; DNA: TGCGCCAGCAGCTGGAGGACAGGGGGCTCCTCGAACACTGAAGCTTTCTTT
V: TRBV10-1; D: TRBD2; size: many; J: TRBJ2-7; CDR3: CASSARLASHEQYF; DNA: TGCGCCAGCAGTGCTCGACTAGCTAGCCACGAGCAGTACTTC
V: TRBV20-1; D: TRBD1; size: -; J: TRBJ2-1; CDR3: CSAREAQGDNEQFF; DNA: TGCAGTGCTAGAGAAGCTCAGGGGGACAATGAGCAGTTCTTC
V: TRBV7-2; D: -; size: few; J: TRBJ2-7; CDR3: CASSLATPGLAVQYF; DNA: TGTGCCAGCAGCTTAGCGACGCCGGGATTAGCGGTGCAGTACTTC
V: TRBV28; D: -; size: -; J: TRBJ2-5; CDR3: CASSLIAASRETQYF; DNA: TGTGCCAGCAGTTTGATTGCAGCCTCGCGGGAGACCCAGTACTTC
V: TRBV7-7; D: TRBD1; size: few; J: TRBJ2-1; CDR3: CASSAQGDYNEQFF; DNA: TGTGCCAGCAGCGCCCAGGGGGACTACAATGAGCAGTTCTTC
V: TRBV29-1; D: -; size: few; J: TRBJ2-3; CDR3: CSVLDGSSLIDTQYF; DNA: TGCAGCGTTCTGGACGGGTCCTCATTAATAGATACGCAGTATTTT